The subject of this entry is one T cell receptor beta chain. Its antigen is undetermined. The data were obtained in a study of a mutant IDH1 vaccine in newly diagnosed glioma. Profiled with immunoSEQ multiplex PCR; TCRdb holds only in-frame clones, not every one. The table shows approximately 60,000 clones, with under 85% occurring only once. CDR3 size: 14 residues. Germline values: CDR1 SEHNR, CDR2 FQNEAQ (reference sequence). Losses at the gene ends were 5 bases for V and 5 bases for J; bases not matched to a gene: 7. Time point indicated: week 47, end of study. The study gave 300 ug of mutant IDH1 20-mer peptide per vaccine dose, with topical imiquimod.

Source: PBMCs, taken from a glioma patient whose treatment included an IDH1 peptide vaccine. This chain connects TRBV7-9 to TRBJ2-5, with 8 bases matching TRBD1. This clonotype was obtained from a woman between 50 and 59 years old with glioma. The CDR3 loop reads CASSPDRGWETQYF. CDR3 sequence (DNA): TGTGCCAGCAGCCCTGACAGGGGTTGGGAGACCCAGTACTTC.